These 20 T cell receptor beta chains were all obtained from the same sample, sequenced in a study of response to subunit inactivated influenza vaccine. MiXCR, run by TCRdb on the RT-PCR reads, gives a single entry per CDR3 protein. The sample shows around 710,000 distinct CDR3 sequences, 14% of them seen only once. This sample comprised PBMCs from blood, obtained 14 to 15 days before vaccination. These receptors came from a man aged 45-60 years who received an inactivated influenza vaccine.

This clonotype was counted only a few times. The J gene is TRBJ2-7, the V gene TRBV29-1, with TRBD1 matching over 11 bases. The CDR3 length is 15 residues. Trimming at V came to 1 base and at J to 4 bases, leaving 6 bases not matched to a gene. Germline assignment: CDR1 SQVTM and CDR2 ANQGSEA. The CDR3 loop reads CSVEGGQGGGYEQYF. CDR3 sequence (DNA): TGCAGCGTTGAAGGGGGACAGGGGGGAGGATACGAGCAGTACTTC.

The V gene is TRBV4-2, the J gene TRBJ2-5; the D gene is possibly TRBD2 (5 bases). The V gene's germline CDR1 is LGHNA and CDR2 YNFKEQ. V lost 0 bases and J 3 bases, leaving 14 bases between the germline ends. This CDR3 is built from 16 residues. CDR3 DNA: TGTGCCAGCAGCCAAGATCCCCTAGCCAGTAAAGAGACCCAGTACTTC. It is translated as CASSQDPLASKETQYF.

There are a few counts of this clonotype. The chain combines TRBV10-3 with TRBJ1-2, with D hard to call. Germline assignment: CDR1 ENHRY and CDR2 SYGVKD. Trimming pared 4 bases from V and 8 bases from J, leaving 14 bases between. The CDR3 has 13 residues. The CDR3 DNA reads as TGTGCCATCAGTGTCCCAGGCCTTTGGGGCTACACCTTC. This gives the protein CAISVPGLWGYTF.

The chain combines TRBV4-2 with TRBJ2-3; 7 bases align to TRBD2. V gave up 0 bases and J gave up 2 bases; unmatched junction bases: 11. The CDR3 runs 18 residues. Per germline, CDR1 LGHNA and CDR2 YNFKEQ. CDR3 in amino acids: CASSQDRVSGLSTDTQYF. The CDR3 DNA reads as TGTGCCAGCAGCCAAGATCGGGTCTCGGGACTATCCACAGATACGCAGTATTTT.

The chain links TRBV12-3 or TRBV12-4 to TRBJ2-3, with TRBD2 matching over 8 bases. The CDR3 totals 14 residues. With 6 bases clipped from V and 13 bases from J, the junction kept 15 bases outside the gene matches. CDR3 sequence reads: CASSPGLASGVKYF. CDR3 in DNA: TGTGCCAGCAGCCCTGGACTAGCTTCGGGGGTGAAGTATTTT.

This clonotype showed up just a few times. The J gene is TRBJ2-7, the V gene TRBV24-1, with 7 bases matching TRBD1. Germline assignment: CDR1 KGHDR and CDR2 SFDVKD. This CDR3 contains 12 residues. V lost 7 bases to trimming and J lost 6 bases; unmatched junction nucleotides: 5. The CDR3 protein is CATSAHRGEQYF. Written as DNA, the CDR3 is TGTGCCACCAGCGCTCACAGGGGCGAGCAGTACTTC.

This clonotype was detected a few times. The rearrangement joins TRBV6-2 or TRBV6-3 to TRBJ2-7; D is uncertain. CDR1 MNHEY and CDR2 SVGEGT come from the germline V gene. The CDR3 sequence is 14 residues long. V gave up 3 bases and J gave up 3 bases, with 12 bases separating them. CDR3 residues: CASSYHGRYYEQYF. CDR3 bases: TGTGCCAGCAGTTATCATGGACGGTACTACGAGCAGTACTTC.

The V gene is TRBV5-1, the J gene TRBJ2-1; TRBD1 aligns across 8 bases. The V gene end was trimmed by 2 bases and the J gene end by 4 bases; junction bases not matched to a gene: 11. CDR1 and CDR2 (germline): SGHRS, YFSETQ. The length of the CDR3 is 17 residues. The CDR3 nucleotides are TGCGCCAGCAGCTTAGCAACAGGGGGTATAGGGTACAATGAGCAGTTCTTC. Translating gives CASSLATGGIGYNEQFF.

This clonotype has more than one count but fewer than ten. The CDR3 DNA is TGTGCCAGCAGCTTGGAGGACCCGGACGATGAGCAGTTCTTC. This sequence encodes CASSLEDPDDEQFF. This chain connects TRBV5-4 to TRBJ2-1; the D is unclear. From germline, CDR1 is SGHNT and CDR2 YYREEE (reference sequence). There are 14 residues in the CDR3. Deletions cut 0 bases from V and 8 bases from J, with 12 bases between. Supplemented by reference TRBV5-4 and TRBJ2-1, the full variable domain reads ETGVTQSPTHLIKTRGQQVTLRCSSQSGHNTVSWYQQALGQGPQFIFQYYREEENGRGNFPPRFSGLQFPNYSSELNVNALELDDSALYLCASSLEDPDDEQFFGPGTRLTVL.

V gene TRBV20-1 combines with J gene TRBJ2-2, with D uncertain. With 5 bases removed from V and 7 bases from J, the gap between germline ends came to 11 bases. Germline values: CDR1 DFQATT, CDR2 SNEGSKA (reference sequence). The CDR3 covers 12 residues. This chain's CDR3 is CSAQSSLGELFF. In DNA, the CDR3 is TGCAGTGCTCAATCCTCGCTCGGGGAGCTGTTTTTT.

In this sample, this clonotype turned up a few times. The rearrangement links TRBV4-3 to TRBJ2-1; D perhaps matches TRBD2 (6 bases). Trimming took off 1 base at V and 6 bases at J, with 19 bases between the two ends. The length of the CDR3 is 17 residues. CDR1 and CDR2 (germline): LGHNA, YSLEER. CDR3 coding DNA: TGCGCCAGCAGCCAAGTCCTTTTTGACGGGAGCGGCAATGAGCAGTTCTTC. Encoded protein: CASSQVLFDGSGNEQFF.

The chain joins TRBV4-2 to TRBJ2-3; TRBD2 matches at 14 bases. V lost 0 bases, J lost 11 bases, and 7 bases stayed unmatched. Germline loops: CDR1 LGHNA, CDR2 YNFKEQ. This CDR3 comprises 16 residues. The CDR3 loop is CASSQDRGLAGVVQYF. The CDR3 nucleotides read TGTGCCAGCAGCCAAGATCGGGGACTAGCGGGAGTGGTGCAGTATTTT.

J is TRBJ2-1 and V is TRBV9; TRBD2 matches at 9 bases. The CDR3 loop spans 14 amino acids. V gave up 0 bases and J gave up 8 bases; unmatched junction bases: 3. Per the germline V gene, CDR1 is SGDLS and CDR2 is YYNGEE. The CDR3 region has the DNA TGTGCCAGCAGCGTAGGGGTAGCGGGAGATGAGCAGTTCTTC. Translated, it gives CASSVGVAGDEQFF.

This clonotype appeared a few times. This chain uses TRBV20-1 with TRBJ2-5, with 11 bases that match TRBD2. CDR1 DFQATT and CDR2 SNEGSKA come from the germline V gene (reference sequence). The CDR3 totals 15 residues. J lost 5 bases, V lost 0 bases, and 5 bases had no gene match. The CDR3 protein is CSARDSGRAEETQYF. The CDR3 nucleotides are TGCAGTGCTAGAGATAGCGGGAGGGCCGAGGAGACCCAGTACTTC.

This clonotype has a handful of counts. The CDR3 protein is CSAQTLRGQNYGYTF. CDR3 nucleotides: TGCAGTGCTCAGACCCTCAGGGGACAGAACTATGGCTACACCTTC. The chain joins TRBV20-1 to TRBJ1-2; 7 bases map to TRBD1. CDR3 size: 15 residues. The germline gives CDR1 DFQATT, CDR2 SNEGSKA (reference sequence). V shed 5 bases and J 2 bases; nucleotides not matched to a gene: 11.

Remarks on this clonotype: Lacking the conserved final phenylalanine or tryptophan, this CDR3 likely reflects a read error. The chain joins TRBV20-1 to TRBJ2-2, with D uncertain. The CDR3 loop spans 13 amino acids. Germline V gene lookup returns CDR1 DFQATT and CDR2 SNEGSKA (reference sequence). The V gene lost 2 bases and the J gene lost 8 bases, with 12 bases spanning the gap. The CDR3 sequence is CSARSTIRGELFL. The DNA for the CDR3 is TGCAGTGCTAGAAGCACTATTCGAGGGGAGCTGTTTCTT.

This clonotype was recorded a few times. The rearrangement links TRBV29-1 to TRBJ2-3; 8 bases align to TRBD2. V gave up 5 bases and J gave up 4 bases; unmatched junction bases: 8. CDR1 is SQVTM and CDR2 is ANQGSEA in the germline V gene. There are 14 residues in the CDR3. The CDR3 protein is CSVRTSKSADTQYF. CDR3 nucleotide sequence: TGCAGCGTTCGGACTAGCAAGAGTGCAGATACGCAGTATTTT.

The V and J genes are TRBV7-2 and TRBJ1-5; D possibly corresponds to TRBD1 (5 bases). CDR3 length: 15 amino acids. In germline, CDR1 is SGHTA, CDR2 FQGNSA. The germline V and J ends were trimmed by 5 bases and 5 bases, with 16 bases remaining between them. Here the CDR3 reads CASSQDGGVHQPQHF. The CDR3 bases are TGTGCCAGCAGCCAAGATGGAGGGGTCCATCAGCCCCAGCATTTT.

This clonotype was seen a handful of times. The chain couples TRBV11-2 to TRBJ2-7; D is undetermined. Germline V CDR1 and CDR2: SGHAT, FQNNGV. The CDR3 is 15 amino acids. The germline V and J ends were trimmed by 2 bases and 0 bases, with 11 bases remaining between them. The CDR3 here is CASSLTYGLSYEQYF. As DNA, the CDR3 is TGTGCCAGCAGCTTAACTTACGGGCTCTCCTACGAGCAGTACTTC.

This chain uses TRBV12-3 or TRBV12-4 with TRBJ2-3; 12 positions agree with TRBD2. There are 19 residues in the CDR3. The V segment lost 6 bases and the J segment 6 bases; nucleotides outside the gene matches: 19. CDR3: CASSTSGGLPYLSADTQYF. CDR3 DNA: TGTGCCAGCAGCACTAGCGGGGGGCTGCCTTATCTGTCAGCGGATACGCAGTATTTT.